This T cell receptor beta chain is from a study of somatic mutations in cytotoxic T cells in rheumatoid arthritis. Study observations and caveats: Compared with age-matched healthy controls, rheumatoid arthritis patients did not differ significantly in CD8+ T-cell clonality. Unlike healthy controls, rheumatoid arthritis patients had CD8+ clonality that increased with age.

As for this clone: Antigen unknown.

V was pared by 3 bases and J by 2 bases, with 19 bases between. The CDR3 is 17 amino acids. The germline CDR1 and CDR2 sequences are SGHRS and YFSETQ. Repertoires were generated with immunoSEQ multiplex PCR, while TCRdb's copy carries only in-frame clones and drops some. This table holds around 15,000 clones, just under 85% found once. The rearrangement links TRBV5-1 to TRBJ2-3; possibly TRBD2 for D (6 bases). Specimen: CD8+ T cells sorted from blood. This sequence was found in an adult with rheumatoid arthritis. CDR3 sequence reads: CASSWSGGAGITDTQYF. Here the CDR3 DNA reads TGCGCCAGCAGCTGGAGTGGGGGAGCGGGTATCACAGATACGCAGTATTTT.